These T cell receptor beta chains were read from a single sample in a study of blood T cells in healthy people across ages. Using its own MiXCR run on the 5' RACE reads, TCRdb lists one record per CDR3 protein. The data show about 1 million distinct CDR3 sequences, 20% to 25% seen once. These data were also reused for a study on T cells of mothers and their children.

What was sequenced was blood. Receptors originate from a girl under 10 years old in good health. The CDR3 runs from the conserved cysteine through the conserved F or W. D genes are given only for firm matches. Clone sizes are given selectively: once, few, many, or a class where the clone is expanded.

j_call clone_size d_call v_call cdr3_aa cdr3_nt
TRBJ2-2 NA NA TRBV11-2 CASRHWASPELFF TGTGCCAGCAGACATTGGGCTAGTCCAGAGCTGTTTTTT
TRBJ1-3 few NA TRBV20-1 CSARVVTGGNTIYF TGCAGTGCTAGAGTGGTGACAGGAGGAAACACCATATATTTT
TRBJ2-7 NA NA TRBV24-1 CATSDWRSRDEQYF TGTGCCACCAGTGATTGGCGATCGCGGGACGAGCAGTACTTC
TRBJ2-1 NA TRBD2 TRBV6-5 CASRGLVDNEQFF TGTGCCAGCAGGGGACTAGTCGACAATGAGCAGTTCTTC
TRBJ1-2 few NA TRBV29-1 CSVVKINYGYTF TGCAGCGTTGTAAAGATCAACTATGGCTACACCTTC
TRBJ1-2 few TRBD1 TRBV20-1 CSASTPRDSYGYTF TGCAGTGCTAGTACTCCCCGGGACAGCTATGGCTACACCTTC
TRBJ2-1 NA NA TRBV15 CATSRDIGGNEQFF TGTGCCACCAGCAGAGATATCGGCGGGAATGAGCAGTTCTTC
TRBJ1-1 NA TRBD1 TRBV29-1 CSVGDREGVVGTEAFF TGCAGCGTTGGGGACAGGGAAGGGGTGGTGGGCACTGAAGCTTTCTTT
TRBJ1-4 NA NA TRBV6-6 CASSCPLDGPQGKKLFF TGTGCCAGCAGTTGCCCCCTTGACGGGCCCCAGGGGAAGAAACTGTTTTTT
TRBJ1-2 NA NA TRBV5-6 CASSPTRGASNYGYTF TGTGCCAGCAGCCCTACTCGGGGGGCGAGTAACTATGGCTACACCTTC
TRBJ2-1 NA NA TRBV7-9 CASSFLEGPYEQFF TGTGCCAGCAGCTTTCTCGAAGGGCCCTATGAGCAGTTCTTC
TRBJ2-7 many TRBD1 TRBV28 CASSLSGGSYEQYF TGTGCCAGCAGTTTATCAGGGGGCTCCTACGAGCAGTACTTC
TRBJ2-3 NA NA TRBV29-1 CSAGGAQTDTQYF TGCAGCGCTGGGGGGGCGCAGACAGATACGCAGTATTTT
TRBJ2-7 NA NA TRBV10-3 CAISEASKDEQYF TGTGCCATCAGTGAGGCCAGCAAAGACGAGCAGTACTTC